The rows below give T cell receptor beta chains drawn from one sample of a study of T-cell reconstitution after alpha-beta-depleted transplantation in children. TCRdb used MiXCR to reprocess the PCR reads, holding one entry per CDR3 protein. The sample shows roughly 310,000 distinct CDR3 sequences, around 25% of them seen only once. The sequencing here drew on PBMCs, mostly from graft donor cells, taken 180 days after TCRalphabeta/CD19-depleted stem cell transplant. The receptors shown here come from a male patient aged 10 to 17 who had a stem cell transplant for acute lymphoblastic leukemia, so the T cells may come from the graft donor. The CDR3 runs from the conserved cysteine through the conserved F or W. D genes are given only for firm matches. Size is omitted from some rows. Given values are once, few, many or a class for expanded clones.

DNA: TGCAGTGCTAGTCGGTGGCAAGGCCCCCCGGGCGAGCAGTACTTC
CDR3: CSASRWQGPPGEQYF
V: TRBV20-1
size: few
D: .
J: TRBJ2-7

DNA: TGCAGTGCCGACAACAGGGGTGGCTACACCTTC
CDR3: CSADNRGGYTF
V: TRBV20-1
size: .
D: TRBD1
J: TRBJ1-2

DNA: TGTGCCACCAGCAGAGTTCGGACGTCTCTCCTAGCGCCGGAAGAGACCCAGTACTTC
CDR3: CATSRVRTSLLAPEETQYF
V: TRBV15
size: .
D: .
J: TRBJ2-5

DNA: TGCGCCAGCAGCTTAGGGACAGGGGCCTACGAGCAGTACTTC
CDR3: CASSLGTGAYEQYF
V: TRBV5-1
size: many
D: TRBD1
J: TRBJ2-7

DNA: TGTGCCAGCAGTCTATCCGGAGACCCCCATTACAATGAGCAGTTCTTC
CDR3: CASSLSGDPHYNEQFF
V: TRBV12-3/TRBV12-4
size: .
D: .
J: TRBJ2-1

DNA: TGCGCCAGCAGCTTGGGGACGGGAATTAACTATGGCTACACCTTC
CDR3: CASSLGTGINYGYTF
V: TRBV5-1
size: .
D: .
J: TRBJ1-2

DNA: TGTGCCATCAGTGACCTAAGCGGGAGTGGATACGAGCAGTACTTC
CDR3: CAISDLSGSGYEQYF
V: TRBV10-3
size: few
D: TRBD2
J: TRBJ2-7

DNA: TGTGCCAGCAGCCCCATAGCGGGAGCGAAGAACGAGCAGTACTTC
CDR3: CASSPIAGAKNEQYF
V: TRBV7-3
size: .
D: TRBD2
J: TRBJ2-7

DNA: TGTGCCAGCAGCCAAGATGAACTAGCGGGACGGAAGCAGTACTTC
CDR3: CASSQDELAGRKQYF
V: TRBV3-1
size: .
D: TRBD2
J: TRBJ2-7

DNA: TGTGCCAGCAGCCAGGGCCGATCTGTCTACAATGAGCAGTTCTTC
CDR3: CASSQGRSVYNEQFF
V: TRBV6-4
size: few
D: .
J: TRBJ2-1

DNA: TGTGCCAGCAAATTGGAACCGAGAAGCTCCTACAATGAGCAGTTCTTC
CDR3: CASKLEPRSSYNEQFF
V: TRBV6-5
size: few
D: .
J: TRBJ2-1

DNA: TGTGCCAGCAGCTTAGTCCCTAGCGGGGCAAATGAGCAGTTCTTC
CDR3: CASSLVPSGANEQFF
V: TRBV7-2
size: .
D: TRBD2
J: TRBJ2-1

DNA: TGTGCCAGCAGCCCCAATAATCCTTTGGTCCACCGAGATTACGAGCAGTACTTC
CDR3: CASSPNNPLVHRDYEQYF
V: TRBV21-1
size: .
D: .
J: TRBJ2-7

DNA: TGTGCCACCAGCAGAGAAGCGGGGTCCTACGAGCAGTACTTC
CDR3: CATSREAGSYEQYF
V: TRBV15
size: .
D: TRBD2
J: TRBJ2-7

DNA: TGTGCCAGCAGCTTAGTGGGCAGGGGGCGCAAAAGCTCCTACGAGCAGTACTTC
CDR3: CASSLVGRGRKSSYEQYF
V: TRBV11-1
size: few
D: TRBD1
J: TRBJ2-7

DNA: TGCGCCAGCAGCCCGTATGGAGGGCAGAAATCTAAATACGAGCAGTACTTC
CDR3: CASSPYGGQKSKYEQYF
V: TRBV4-1
size: .
D: .
J: TRBJ2-7

DNA: TGTGCCAGCAGTTTGGACCTAGCGGGGCACAATGAGCAGTTCTTC
CDR3: CASSLDLAGHNEQFF
V: TRBV12-3/TRBV12-4
size: few
D: TRBD2
J: TRBJ2-1

DNA: TGCAGCGTTGGAGGGTCCGCTAGCACAGATACGCAGTATTTT
CDR3: CSVGGSASTDTQYF
V: TRBV29-1
size: few
D: .
J: TRBJ2-3

DNA: TGTGCCAGCAGCGTAGGGGGTAGCGGGAACCAAGAGACCCAGTACTTC
CDR3: CASSVGGSGNQETQYF
V: TRBV9
size: .
D: TRBD2
J: TRBJ2-5

DNA: TGCGCCAGCAGCCATGTAGGACGGGCCTACGAGCAGTACTTC
CDR3: CASSHVGRAYEQYF
V: TRBV4-1
size: few
D: .
J: TRBJ2-7

DNA: TGTGCCATCGATAGGACAGGTCGAGTGGGGCTCCATGGCTACACCTTC
CDR3: CAIDRTGRVGLHGYTF
V: TRBV15
size: .
D: TRBD1
J: TRBJ1-2

DNA: TGTGCCAGCAGCTTGCCGGCACCTCCGCAGCAGTACTTC
CDR3: CASSLPAPPQQYF
V: TRBV5-6
size: .
D: .
J: TRBJ2-7

DNA: TGCGCCAGCAGCTATTACGGGACAGGGGTATATGGCTACACCTTC
CDR3: CASSYYGTGVYGYTF
V: TRBV5-1
size: .
D: TRBD1
J: TRBJ1-2

DNA: TGTGCCAGCAGCGCGATACTAGCGGGAGCTTCTGAGCAGTTCTTC
CDR3: CASSAILAGASEQFF
V: TRBV9
size: few
D: TRBD2
J: TRBJ2-1

DNA: TGTGCCAGCAGTTGGCAGGAGCATACTTCACCCCTCCACTTT
CDR3: CASSWQEHTSPLHF
V: TRBV6-5
size: .
D: .
J: TRBJ1-6

DNA: TGTGCCAGCAGCTTAGGCGTTTGGCGAAACACCATATATTTT
CDR3: CASSLGVWRNTIYF
V: TRBV7-8
size: .
D: .
J: TRBJ1-3

DNA: TGTGCCAGCAGTTCTCGACCGTGGTCCTACGAGCAGTACTTC
CDR3: CASSSRPWSYEQYF
V: TRBV6-5
size: many
D: .
J: TRBJ2-7

DNA: TGCAGTGCTCTTCACCGACAGGCTAGCTCCTACGAGCAGTACTTC
CDR3: CSALHRQASSYEQYF
V: TRBV20-1
size: few
D: .
J: TRBJ2-7

DNA: TGTGCCAGCAGTCCGCACGGGACTAGCGGGATATTTTACGAGCAGTACTTC
CDR3: CASSPHGTSGIFYEQYF
V: TRBV12-3/TRBV12-4
size: few
D: TRBD2
J: TRBJ2-7

DNA: TGTGCCAGCAGCGCTTTACCGGGAGTTAGCACAGATACGCAGTATTTT
CDR3: CASSALPGVSTDTQYF
V: TRBV9
size: .
D: .
J: TRBJ2-3

DNA: TGTGCCAGCAGTTACAGTCTAGCTGGTCCCCTTTACGAGCAGTACTTC
CDR3: CASSYSLAGPLYEQYF
V: TRBV6-5
size: .
D: .
J: TRBJ2-7

DNA: TGTGCCAGCTCACCACGACTCCTCCGGGACAGGGCTAGCACAGATACGCAGTATTTT
CDR3: CASSPRLLRDRASTDTQYF
V: TRBV18
size: .
D: TRBD1
J: TRBJ2-3

DNA: TGCAGTGCTAGCGACGGCTGGAACTCCTACAATGAGCAGTTCTTC
CDR3: CSASDGWNSYNEQFF
V: TRBV20-1
size: few
D: .
J: TRBJ2-1

DNA: TGTGCCAGCAGTTACACGAACGGGGTCGAGCAGTACTTC
CDR3: CASSYTNGVEQYF
V: TRBV6-6
size: few
D: .
J: TRBJ2-7

DNA: TGCGCCAGCAGCTTGGGATCGCGGAACTATGGCTACACCTTC
CDR3: CASSLGSRNYGYTF
V: TRBV5-1
size: .
D: .
J: TRBJ1-2

DNA: TGTGCCAGCAGCTTACACCTTAAAGGGGGGGCTTTCTTT
CDR3: CASSLHLKGGAFF
V: TRBV7-6
size: .
D: .
J: TRBJ1-1

DNA: TGTGCCATCAGACGGGAGACCGGGACTAGCGGGAGGGTCTGGAATGAGCAGTTCTTC
CDR3: CAIRRETGTSGRVWNEQFF
V: TRBV10-3
size: once
D: TRBD2
J: TRBJ2-1

DNA: TGTGCCAGCAGCTGGACAGGGATGAACACTGAAGCTTTCTTT
CDR3: CASSWTGMNTEAFF
V: TRBV5-6
size: .
D: TRBD1
J: TRBJ1-1

DNA: TGTGCCAGCAGTTGGGATGCGAACACCGGGGAGCTGTTTTTT
CDR3: CASSWDANTGELFF
V: TRBV6-4
size: .
D: .
J: TRBJ2-2

DNA: TGTGCCAGCAGCTCCGGGGGCGGGGGCTCCTACAATGAGCAGTTCTTC
CDR3: CASSSGGGGSYNEQFF
V: TRBV5-5
size: .
D: .
J: TRBJ2-1

DNA: TGTGCCAGCAGCTACAGGGTTGCGGCTCCCTACGAGCAGTACTTC
CDR3: CASSYRVAAPYEQYF
V: TRBV6-5
size: .
D: .
J: TRBJ2-7

DNA: TGCGCCAGCAGCCAAGAGACTAGCGGAAGCTCCTACGAGCAGTACTTC
CDR3: CASSQETSGSSYEQYF
V: TRBV4-1
size: .
D: TRBD2
J: TRBJ2-7

DNA: TGCGCCAGCAGCTTGGTAGGTTACGGGACCCAGAACACCGGGGAGCTGTTTTTT
CDR3: CASSLVGYGTQNTGELFF
V: TRBV5-1
size: .
D: .
J: TRBJ2-2

DNA: TGTGCCAGCAGCGTACCAAGTGGGCAGGGCTGGAACTATGGCTACACCTTC
CDR3: CASSVPSGQGWNYGYTF
V: TRBV9
size: few
D: .
J: TRBJ1-2

DNA: TGCAGTGCTAGAAGGCGGGAGGGGCAGTTCTTC
CDR3: CSARRREGQFF
V: TRBV20-1
size: .
D: TRBD2
J: TRBJ2-1